Shown below are 23 T cell receptor beta chains from a single sample sequenced in a study of early T cells in non-severe SARS-CoV-2 infection. TCRdb passed the 5' RACE reads through MiXCR, listing each CDR3 protein once. Of around 44,000 distinct CDR3 sequences listed, roughly 6.1% are singletons. The specimen was whole blood, collected at baseline. All receptors derive from an adult who was a healthcare worker with PCR-confirmed SARS-CoV-2 infection or an uninfected control (not recorded which).

The gene calls are TRBV20-1 and TRBJ1-5, with a tentative D call TRBD1 (6 bases). The CDR3 extends over 14 amino acids. With 5 bases removed from V and 5 bases from J, the gap between germline ends came to 16 bases. Germline V gene lookup returns CDR1 DFQATT and CDR2 SNEGSKA (reference sequence). The CDR3 is CSAQQGWGDQPQHF. In nucleotides, the CDR3 is TGCAGTGCTCAACAGGGTTGGGGGGATCAGCCCCAGCATTTT.

The J gene is TRBJ2-1, the V gene TRBV4-3; possible D gene TRBD2, 6 bases. The V gene lost 0 bases and the J gene lost 8 bases, with 17 bases spanning the gap. CDR3 length: 16 residues. Germline-derived CDR1 and CDR2 are LGHNA and YSLEER. The CDR3 here is CASSQDIGGVGDEQFF. The CDR3 nucleotides read TGCGCCAGCAGCCAAGATATCGGGGGAGTCGGAGATGAGCAGTTCTTC.

This clonotype showed up just a few times. The V gene is TRBV4-3, the J gene TRBJ2-3, with a weak D call TRBD2 (6 bases). The length of the CDR3 is 16 residues. Between the trimmed V and J ends, which lost 1 base and 0 bases, there was a span of 11 bases. The germline V gene has CDR1 LGHNA and CDR2 YSLEER. The CDR3 region is CASSQVGGSSTDTQYF. The DNA for the CDR3 is TGCGCCAGCAGCCAAGTTGGGGGGAGTAGCACAGATACGCAGTATTTT.

This clonotype showed up many times. The chain uses TRBV9 and TRBJ2-2, with D possibly TRBD1 on 6 matching bases. V was shortened by 3 bases and J by 2 bases, with 14 bases between the two germline ends. The CDR3 extends over 16 amino acids. CDR1 is SGDLS and CDR2 is YYNGEE in the germline V gene. Here the CDR3 DNA reads TGTGCCAGCAGCGCGTGGGGGCAGGGAAACACCGGGGAGCTGTTTTTT. Protein sequence: CASSAWGQGNTGELFF. Filled out from reference TRBV9 and TRBJ2-2, the complete variable domain reads DSGVTQTPKHLITATGQRVTLRCSPRSGDLSVYWYQQSLDQGLQFLIQYYNGEERAKGNILERFSAQQFPDLHSELNLSSLELGDSALYFCASSAWGQGNTGELFFGEGSRLTVL.

The sample holds many counts of this clonotype. The chain couples TRBV6-6 to TRBJ2-7, with D perhaps matching TRBD1 or TRBD2 (5 bases each). Germline V gives CDR1 MNHNY, CDR2 SVGAGI (reference sequence). The CDR3 covers 13 residues. Trimming pared 2 bases from V and 2 bases from J, leaving 7 bases between. The CDR3 here is CASSYGGTYEQYF. CDR3 sequence (DNA): TGTGCCAGCAGTTACGGGGGAACCTACGAGCAGTACTTC.

A few counts support this clonotype. The rearrangement links TRBV28 to TRBJ2-7; the D gene is possibly TRBD2 (5 bases). The CDR3 consists of 16 residues. Germline loops: CDR1 MDHEN, CDR2 SYDVKM. Trimming shortened V by 3 bases and J by 0 bases, and 15 bases separated the two germline ends. The CDR3, as DNA: TGTGCCAGCAGTTTCTCGTTCCGGACTCACTCCTACGAGCAGTACTTC. It encodes CASSFSFRTHSYEQYF.

This clonotype was seen at least ten times. The gene calls are TRBV5-1 and TRBJ2-7; D unresolved. Trimming removed 4 bases at V and 3 bases at J, with 14 bases between. The germline CDR1 and CDR2 sequences are SGHRS and YFSETQ. This CDR3 comprises 14 residues. The CDR3 sequence: CASSPGGLIYEQYF. For the CDR3, the DNA is TGCGCCAGCAGCCCGGGCGGCTTGATCTACGAGCAGTACTTC.

This clonotype was observed many times. The chain links TRBV20-1 to TRBJ2-3; D ambiguous. Trimming shortened V by 4 bases and J by 2 bases, and 16 bases separated the two germline ends. From germline, CDR1 is DFQATT and CDR2 SNEGSKA (reference sequence). The CDR3 totals 15 residues. DNA of the CDR3: TGCAGTGCTAACAACCCGTGGGGAACCACAGATACGCAGTATTTT. It codes for CSANNPWGTTDTQYF.

The rearrangement joins TRBV20-1 to TRBJ1-6; 8 positions agree with TRBD1. The ends lost 6 bases at V and 10 bases at J; junction bases unmatched: 14. The CDR3 sequence is 15 residues long. In germline, CDR1 is DFQATT, CDR2 SNEGSKA (reference sequence). CDR3: CSAALQGARWSPLHF. As DNA, the CDR3 is TGCAGTGCCGCTCTTCAGGGGGCACGGTGGTCACCCCTCCACTTT.

The gene calls are TRBV20-1 and TRBJ1-2; D uncertain. The CDR3 covers 10 residues. CDR1 and CDR2 (germline): DFQATT, SNEGSKA (reference sequence). The V and J ends lost 4 bases and 5 bases respectively, with 5 bases between them. Written as DNA, the CDR3 is TGCAGTGCTACTCTTTATGGCTACACCTTC. Amino acids: CSATLYGYTF.

This clonotype was observed at least ten times. The V gene is TRBV7-2, the J gene TRBJ1-2; weak D call: TRBD1 (6 bases). V gave up 5 bases and J gave up 3 bases, with 13 bases separating them. The germline gives CDR1 SGHTA, CDR2 FQGNSA. The CDR3 extends over 14 amino acids. Here the CDR3 DNA reads TGTGCCAGCAGCCAAGCTGCAGGGGACTATGGCTACACCTTC. It codes for CASSQAAGDYGYTF.

The V gene is TRBV7-9, the J gene TRBJ1-1; no definite D call. Between the trimmed V and J ends, which lost 4 bases and 11 bases, there was a span of 17 bases. Per germline, CDR1 SEHNR and CDR2 FQNEAQ (reference sequence). CDR3 length: 13 residues. The CDR3 spells CASSSQSLAGAFF. CDR3 nucleotides: TGTGCCAGCAGCTCCCAGAGCCTAGCGGGGGCTTTCTTT.

This clonotype was detected ten times or more. The rearrangement joins TRBV19 to TRBJ1-5; D unresolved. The CDR3 runs to 16 residues. Germline-derived CDR1 and CDR2 are LNHDA and SQIVND (reference sequence). Trimming stripped 3 bases from V and 5 bases from J, with 17 bases between. CDR3 loop: CASSMKTSLLYQPQHF. CDR3 nucleotide sequence: TGTGCCAGTAGTATGAAGACATCCCTCCTCTATCAGCCCCAGCATTTT.

The table lists this clonotype with many counts. V is TRBV6-6 and J is TRBJ2-7; D is perhaps TRBD1 (5 bases). V lost 6 bases and J 0 bases, leaving 15 bases between the germline ends. CDR1 is MNHNY, CDR2 SVGAGI, per germline (reference sequence). The CDR3 is made up of 15 amino acids. The CDR3 DNA reads as TGTGCCAGCAGCCCTTTAAACAGGAACTCCTACGAGCAGTACTTC. This codes for CASSPLNRNSYEQYF.

This clonotype showed up many times. The chain recombines TRBV28 with TRBJ2-2, with D possibly being TRBD2 (6 bases). Trimming removed 3 bases at V and 3 bases at J, with 20 bases between. CDR3 length: 18 amino acids. The germline V gene encodes CDR1 MDHEN and CDR2 SYDVKM. The DNA of the CDR3 is TGTGCCAGCAGTTTCTGGGTCGGGACGCGCGGGGACACCGGGGAGCTGTTTTTT. It specifies CASSFWVGTRGDTGELFF.

This clonotype appeared many times. The chain joins TRBV6-5 to TRBJ1-4; D gene unclear. With 8 bases removed from V and 4 bases from J, the gap between germline ends came to 14 bases. There are 14 residues in the CDR3. CDR1 MNHEY and CDR2 SVGAGI come from the germline V gene. The CDR3 spells CASSRSAYNEKLFF. Here the CDR3 DNA reads TGTGCCAGCTCACGATCCGCGTATAATGAAAAACTGTTTTTT.

V and J are TRBV12-3 or TRBV12-4 and TRBJ2-1; the D gene is possibly TRBD2 (6 bases). This CDR3 region has 12 residues. The ends were cut back, 10 bases at V and 4 bases at J, with 11 bases in the middle. For the CDR3, the DNA is TGTGCCACCAGGCGGGGTTACAATGAGCAGTTCTTC. Translated: CATRRGYNEQFF.

V gene TRBV7-9 combines with J gene TRBJ1-2, with D tentatively TRBD1 (5 bases). CDR1 and CDR2 from the germline V gene are SEHNR and FQNEAQ (reference sequence). V was pared by 1 base and J by 7 bases, with 13 bases between. There are 14 residues in the CDR3. CDR3 in DNA: TGTGCCAGCAGCTTAGTCCGGGACGCTGGTGGCTACACCTTC. This gives the protein CASSLVRDAGGYTF.

This clonotype was recorded many times. The V gene is TRBV7-2, the J gene TRBJ2-5; no clear D. V was shortened by 8 bases and J by 0 bases, with 4 bases between the two germline ends. Germline V gene sequence: CDR1 SGHTA, CDR2 FQGNSA. CDR3 length: 11 residues. CDR3 loop: CASDDQETQYF. Written as DNA, the CDR3 is TGTGCCAGCGATGACCAAGAGACCCAGTACTTC.

This clonotype was found a few times. The rearrangement joins TRBV7-9 to TRBJ1-4; D may be TRBD1 (6 bases). Trimming pared 4 bases from V and 8 bases from J, leaving 11 bases between. The CDR3 is made up of 13 amino acids. Germline values: CDR1 SEHNR, CDR2 FQNEAQ (reference sequence). This chain's CDR3 is CASSSTGPEKLFF. In nucleotides, the CDR3 is TGTGCCAGCAGCTCAACAGGGCCAGAAAAACTGTTTTTT.

The V and J genes are TRBV28 and TRBJ1-3, with 10 bases lining up with TRBD1. The CDR3 is 17 residues long. Germline trimming cut 4 bases from V and 0 bases from J; bases unmatched to any gene: 6. Germline loops: CDR1 MDHEN, CDR2 SYDVKM. CDR3 protein: CASSYGTGEASGNTIYF. The CDR3, as DNA: TGTGCCAGCAGTTACGGGACAGGGGAGGCCTCTGGAAACACCATATATTTT.

This clonotype was picked up many times. This chain uses TRBV27 with TRBJ2-1; D might be TRBD2 (5 bases). The germline V gene has CDR1 MNHEY and CDR2 SMNVEV (reference sequence). The ends were cut back, 4 bases at V and 0 bases at J, with 16 bases in the middle. The CDR3 contains 17 residues. The CDR3 region has the DNA TGTGCCAGCAGTTCCGGAGGACGATTCGACTCCTACAATGAGCAGTTCTTC. Translation: CASSSGGRFDSYNEQFF.

This clonotype appeared many times. The rearrangement joins TRBV7-6 to TRBJ2-1; weak D call: TRBD2 (5 bases). Trimming pared 5 bases from V and 7 bases from J, leaving 18 bases between. Germline V gene lookup returns CDR1 SGHVS and CDR2 FNYEAQ. This CDR3 is built from 15 residues. This CDR3 reads CASSPGGSTQNEQFF. CDR3 nucleotide sequence: TGTGCCAGCAGCCCTGGCGGGTCTACCCAGAATGAGCAGTTCTTC.